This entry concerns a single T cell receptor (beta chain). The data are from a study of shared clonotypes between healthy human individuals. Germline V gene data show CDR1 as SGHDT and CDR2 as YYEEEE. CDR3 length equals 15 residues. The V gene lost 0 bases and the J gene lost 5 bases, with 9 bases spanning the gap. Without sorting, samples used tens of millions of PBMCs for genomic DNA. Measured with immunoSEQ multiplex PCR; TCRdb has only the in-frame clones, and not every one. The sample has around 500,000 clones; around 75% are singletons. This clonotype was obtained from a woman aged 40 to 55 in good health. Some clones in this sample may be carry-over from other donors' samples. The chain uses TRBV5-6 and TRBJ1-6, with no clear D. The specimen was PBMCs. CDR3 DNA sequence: TGTGCCAGCAGCTTGGTCGGGTTCCATAATTCACCCCTCCACTTT. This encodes CASSLVGFHNSPLHF.